This TCR beta chain was sequenced for a study of T cells in Graves' hyperthyroidism and ophthalmopathy (dated by TCRdb to the late 2010s). A note on the overall study: Peripheral blood samples were taken at initial diagnosis, before any treatment was given. TCR V-J signatures able to tell the groups apart were searched for in a discovery cohort of 90 to 100 patients, of whom more than 40 had Graves' ophthalmopathy and around 58 had stable Graves' hyperthyroidism. An independent validation cohort of under 20 hyperthyroidism patients and 17 patients who later progressed to ophthalmopathy tested prospective prediction of ophthalmopathy. The 75 to 100 discovery patients were divided at random into training and test sets in a 7:3 ratio. In more than 5 Graves' hyperthyroidism patients, the study also compared T-cell repertoires from thyroid tissue with T-cell repertoires from blood. After sampling, hyperthyroidism patients received methimazole starting at 30 mg daily, and ophthalmopathy patients received high-dose intravenous methylprednisolone. The paper describes TCR Vbeta CDR3 sequencing of 140 or so peripheral blood samples, made up of 43 ophthalmopathy patients, some 76 hyperthyroidism patients and roughly 17 progressor patients.

The TCR beta CDR3 regions were amplified from the RNA transcripts. For the first round of RT-PCR on the TCR CDR3, the HTBI primer set was used together with the Qiagen OneStep RT-PCR kit. Libraries were constructed in a second round of multiplex PCR, after which size selection and purification were performed. Paired-end sequencing of the libraries was performed with 100 bp reads on an Illumina HiSeq2000. In the original analysis: SOAPnuke was used to process the raw data, with reads discarded if the reads contained adapters or uncalled bases, had a mean Phred below 15, or lacked an exact constant-primer or identifier match. COPE v1.2.5 was used to merge the high-quality paired reads, and each unique nucleotide sequence was defined as a clonotype. MiTCR v1.1 was used to align clonotypes to the IMGT TRBV, TRBD and TRBJ reference segments. Only V-J combinations with frequency above 0.0001, covering 99.2% of repertoires, were analysed. A TCS score was defined as the ratio between F50 (clonal expansion) and ExV (chaos), using BLOSUM62-based TCRdist between CDR3 peptides within each V-J. Welch's t-statistics and random forest reduced some 510 V-J features to 10 to 15, which were used in a naive Bayes classifier (R e1071). Starting from the raw public reads, TCRdb applied fastp trimming at Q25, assembled clones with MiXCR and retained in-frame beta chains. One record per CDR3 amino acid sequence lists the most common genes and DNA. TCRdb, not the authors, supplied the V and J calls. The sample includes about 360,000 distinct CDR3 sequences, with 13% observed a single time. In total, the top ten clones hold roughly 9.2% of the sample.

Broad study findings and their caveats: In validation, the model predicted progression to ophthalmopathy a median of roughly 6.5 months before onset, with roughly 68% sensitivity and roughly 79% specificity. No statistical method was used to set the sample size in advance, and investigators knew the group allocation. A 13 V-J signature model separated ophthalmopathy from stable hyperthyroidism, with about 88% sensitivity and about 81% specificity in cross-validation and 80%/75% in testing. Most expanded thyroid clonotypes (frequency above 0.001) were also found in blood, which suggests that blood repertoires may mirror thyroid immune responses.

Stable Graves' hyperthyroidism was defined as no progression to ophthalmopathy during 18 months of follow-up. The hyperthyroidism patients were between 18 and 65 years old and newly diagnosed, with a disease duration of less than 2 months. Exclusion was applied to patients with uncontrolled infections, other autoimmune diseases, pregnancy or lactation. Diagnoses were established on the basis of clinical symptoms, serum thyroxine and TRAb, thyroid ultrasound, and orbital computed tomography. Ficoll-Paque density gradient centrifugation was used to isolate PBMCs from 8.5 to 10 ml of fresh peripheral blood. Trizol reagent was used to extract total RNA, and RNA quality was then checked on an Agilent 2100 Bioanalyzer. This clonotype was recorded many times. Its antigen remains undetermined. No much larger clone exists at a distance of one base, and base qualities are not known. The sequenced material came from blood. The clonotype was recovered from a woman younger than 30 with Graves' hyperthyroidism.

CDR3 region: CASSPRQVGEGEKLFF. The DNA sequence is as follows: TGTGCCAGCAGTCCGAGACAGGTGGGAGAGGGGGAAAAACTGTTTTTT. The chain joins TRBV28 to TRBJ1-4; TRBD1 might be the D gene, on 6 matching bases. V lost 5 bases and J lost 8 bases; the stretch between them is 21 bases long. The CDR3 runs 16 residues from the cysteine to the phenylalanine. Only the CDR3 DNA stays, 48 bases, in frame from base 1. The germline V gene provides CDR1 MDHEN and CDR2 SYDVKM. The CDR3, completed at both ends by the reference TRBV28 and TRBJ1-4 genes, gives the full variable domain DVKVTQSSRYLVKRTGEKVFLECVQDMDHENMFWYRQDPGLGLRLIYFSYDVKMKEKGDIPEGYSVSREKKERFSLILESASTNQTSMYLCASSPRQVGEGEKLFFGSGTQLSVL.